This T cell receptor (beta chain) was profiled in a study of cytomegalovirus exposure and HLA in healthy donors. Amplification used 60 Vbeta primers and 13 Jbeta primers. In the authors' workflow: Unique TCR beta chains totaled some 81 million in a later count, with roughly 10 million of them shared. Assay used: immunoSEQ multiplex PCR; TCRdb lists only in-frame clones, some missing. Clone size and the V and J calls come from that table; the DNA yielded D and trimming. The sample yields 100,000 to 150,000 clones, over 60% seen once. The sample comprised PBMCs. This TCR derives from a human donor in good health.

The chain's CDR3 is CASSLISQRGGETQYF. CDR3 DNA: TGTGCCAGCAGTTTAATTTCCCAGCGGGGAGGAGAGACCCAGTACTTC. The chain recombines TRBV28 with TRBJ2-5, with TRBD2 identical over 7 bases. V was pared by 2 bases and J by 4 bases, with 10 bases of the junction left unmatched. The CDR3 has 16 residues. The germline gives CDR1 MDHEN, CDR2 SYDVKM.